This T cell receptor (beta chain) emerged from a study of sequential checkpoint blockade in melanoma. Study at large: After both sequences, patients received maintenance nivolumab.

This clone came up a few times. TCRdb's copy holds only in-frame clones and misses some; the assay was immunoSEQ multiplex PCR. The sample contains under 7,000 clones, roughly 28% of which appear only once. The CDR3 spans 12 residues. The germline V gene encodes CDR1 SGDLS and CDR2 YYNGEE. Trimming took 7 bases from V and 1 from J, leaving 5 bases between them. Described treatment: randomized to nivolumab then ipilimumab (arm A) or the reverse (arm B). Specimen: tumor tissue (inferred from file names), collected from a patient given nivolumab and ipilimumab in sequence. The sequence derives from a human donor with melanoma. The J gene is TRBJ2-2, the V gene TRBV9; D unclear. CDR3 coding DNA: TGTGCCAGCTCCCGGAACACCGGGGAGCTGTTTTTT. It is translated as CASSRNTGELFF.